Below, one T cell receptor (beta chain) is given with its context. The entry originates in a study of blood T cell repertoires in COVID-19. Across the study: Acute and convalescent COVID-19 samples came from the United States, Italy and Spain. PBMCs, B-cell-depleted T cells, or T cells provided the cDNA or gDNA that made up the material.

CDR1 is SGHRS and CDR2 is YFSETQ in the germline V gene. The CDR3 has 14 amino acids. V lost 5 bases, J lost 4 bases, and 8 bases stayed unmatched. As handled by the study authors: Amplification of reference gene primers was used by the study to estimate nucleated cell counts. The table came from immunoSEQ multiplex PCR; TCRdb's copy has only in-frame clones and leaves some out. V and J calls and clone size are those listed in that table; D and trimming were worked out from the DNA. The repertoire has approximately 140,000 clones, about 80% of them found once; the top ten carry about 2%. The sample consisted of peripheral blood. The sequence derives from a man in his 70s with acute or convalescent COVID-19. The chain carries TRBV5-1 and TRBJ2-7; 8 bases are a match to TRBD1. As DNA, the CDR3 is TGCGCCAGCAGTAACCAGGGGGCTGGTTACGAGCAGTACTTC. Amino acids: CASSNQGAGYEQYF.